These T cell receptor beta chains were read from a single sample in a study of CD8 T cells in Susac syndrome. Each CDR3 protein is one row after TCRdb ran MiXCR on the immunoSEQ multiplex PCR reads. The data hold about 180,000 distinct CDR3 sequences, with 85% to 95% observed a single time. Sequencing was performed on CD4+ T cells from PBMCs. The receptors originated from a human donor with Susac syndrome. The CDR3 runs from the conserved cysteine through the conserved F or W. The D gene is left open where the match is weak. Clone size appears in some rows only: once, few, many, or a class for an expanded clone.

clone_size d_call j_call v_call cdr3_nt cdr3_aa
NA NA TRBJ2-3 TRBV7-2 TGTGCCAGCAGCTCTAGTGTGGGAGATACGCAGTATTTT CASSSSVGDTQYF
NA NA TRBJ1-4 TRBV30 TGTGCCTGGAGTGAAGAGGCTAATGAAAAACTGTTTTTT CAWSEEANEKLFF
NA TRBD2 TRBJ2-5 TRBV11-3 TGTGCCAGCAGCCCGGGGACTAGCGGGACCGATCGGGAGACCCAGTACTTC CASSPGTSGTDRETQYF
NA TRBD1 TRBJ1-5 TRBV4-1 TGCGCCAGCAGCCCAGTACCGGGACAGGTCAATCAGCCCCAGCATTTT CASSPVPGQVNQPQHF
NA NA TRBJ1-2 TRBV7-9 TGTGCCAGCAGCCGTAGGGGGGGCATCGTTACTAACTATGGCTACACCTTC CASSRRGGIVTNYGYTF
few NA TRBJ2-5 TRBV6-5 TGTGCCAGCAGTTCAGGGGGGAGCGGGGCCTCCCAAGAGACCCAGTACTTC CASSSGGSGASQETQYF
NA NA TRBJ1-5 TRBV2 TGTGCCAGCAGTGAAATGGGGGGGACCCAGCCCCAGCATTTT CASSEMGGTQPQHF
NA NA TRBJ2-3 TRBV5-1 TGCGCCAGCAGCCAGCCTTCTAGCACAGATACGCAGTATTTT CASSQPSSTDTQYF
NA NA TRBJ1-2 TRBV2 TGTGCCAGCAGTGACAGGGGTGGCAACTATGGCTACACCTTC CASSDRGGNYGYTF
NA TRBD2 TRBJ2-2 TRBV2 TGTGCCAGCAGGGATAGCGGGGGGCGCACCGGGGAGCTGTTTTTT CASRDSGGRTGELFF
NA TRBD1 TRBJ1-1 TRBV10-3 TGTGCCATCAGTCAGACAGGGGGAGAGGGCACTGAAGCTTTCTTT CAISQTGGEGTEAFF
NA NA TRBJ2-5 TRBV7-8 TGTGCCAGCAGCTTAGACGGGGGGCCCGGGGAGACCCAGTACTTC CASSLDGGPGETQYF
NA NA TRBJ2-1 TRBV4-3 TGCGCCAGCAGCCAAGGTTTACAGATCAATGAGCAGTTCTTC CASSQGLQINEQFF
NA NA TRBJ2-3 TRBV20-1 TGCAGTGCTAGTTACACAGATACGCAGTATTTT CSASYTDTQYF
NA TRBD1 TRBJ2-3 TRBV20-1 TGCAGTGCTAGTGGTGCAGGGGGTTCCACAGATACGCAGTATTTT CSASGAGGSTDTQYF
NA NA TRBJ1-1 TRBV9 TGTGCCAGCACCCATGGGGGGATGAACACTGAAGCTTTCTTT CASTHGGMNTEAFF
NA NA TRBJ2-1 TRBV18 TGTGCCAGCTCACCAGCGGTTTACAATGAGCAGTTCTTC CASSPAVYNEQFF
NA TRBD2 TRBJ2-1 TRBV7-9 TGTGCCAGCAGCCAACCTAGCGGGGGGGACCCCAGGGATGAGCAGTTCTTC CASSQPSGGDPRDEQFF
NA TRBD1 TRBJ1-5 TRBV20-1 TGCAGTGCTCGACAGACAGGGGTCACGCAGCCCCAGCATTTT CSARQTGVTQPQHF
NA NA TRBJ1-5 TRBV13 TGTGCCAGCAGCTTAGGCCCTGGCAGTGAGAATCAGCCCCAGCATTTT CASSLGPGSENQPQHF
NA TRBD1 TRBJ2-2 TRBV19 TGTGCCAGTAGTATGCGGACAGGGGTTAACGGGGAGCTGTTTTTT CASSMRTGVNGELFF
NA TRBD2 TRBJ2-1 TRBV5-4 TGTGCCAGCAGTCGACTAGCGGGGGGCGACAATGAGCAGTTCTTC CASSRLAGGDNEQFF
NA TRBD1 TRBJ2-3 TRBV12-3/TRBV12-4 TGTGCCAGCAGTTGGGACAGGGGGTCCATGGATACGCAGTATTTT CASSWDRGSMDTQYF
NA NA TRBJ2-5 TRBV29-1 TGCAGCGTTGAGAGGGGGACCCAAGAGACCCAGTACTTC CSVERGTQETQYF
once TRBD2 TRBJ2-3 TRBV7-2 TGTGCCAGCAGCTTAGGGACTAGCGCAGATACGCAGTATTTT CASSLGTSADTQYF
NA TRBD1 TRBJ2-1 TRBV5-1 TGCGCCAGCAGCTTGCTCAGGGGGCTCTACAATGAGCAGTTCTTC CASSLLRGLYNEQFF
NA TRBD1 TRBJ1-5 TRBV6-1 TGTGCCAGCAGATTGGCAGGGGGCGGGGATAGCAATCAGCCCCAGCATTTT CASRLAGGGDSNQPQHF
NA NA TRBJ2-6 TRBV15 TGTGCCACCAGCAGAGATATGGCGACTTCTGGGGCCAACGTCCTGACTTTC CATSRDMATSGANVLTF
NA NA TRBJ2-2 TRBV3-1 TGTGCCAGCAGCCCAGTATACCAGGGGACGGCCGGGGAGCTGTTTTTT CASSPVYQGTAGELFF
NA NA TRBJ2-2 TRBV3-1 TGTGCCAGCAGCCTCCTTAGGGGGGGGAACACCGGGGAGCTGTTTTTT CASSLLRGGNTGELFF
NA NA TRBJ1-1 TRBV18 TGTGCCAGCTCACCACCCAGACAGAACACTGAAGCTTTCTTT CASSPPRQNTEAFF
NA NA TRBJ1-5 TRBV20-1 TGCAGTGCTAGAGATCCCCGGGGCCTCAATCAGCCCCAGCATTTT CSARDPRGLNQPQHF
once NA TRBJ1-2 TRBV29-1 TGCAGCGTCGACGAGGCTGGCTATGGCTACACCTTC CSVDEAGYGYTF
once NA TRBJ1-1 TRBV5-1 TGCGCCAGCAGCTTGTTTTTAGGCAAGAACACTGAAGCTTTCTTT CASSLFLGKNTEAFF
once NA TRBJ1-5 TRBV4-3 TGCGCCAGCAGCCAAGGGCGGGACAGCAATCAGCCCCAGCATTTT CASSQGRDSNQPQHF
NA NA TRBJ2-7 TRBV3-1 TGTGCCAGCAGCCAAGGTCGCCTCGAGCAGTACTTC CASSQGRLEQYF
NA NA TRBJ1-2 TRBV29-1 TGCAGCGTTGAAGAGGGGGTCTATGGCTACACCTTC CSVEEGVYGYTF
NA NA TRBJ1-2 TRBV20-1 TGCAGTGATTCTGATGGCTACACCTTC CSDSDGYTF
NA NA TRBJ2-3 TRBV7-2 TGTGCCAGCAGCTCGTCGGGGCAGAGCACAGATACGCAGTATTTT CASSSSGQSTDTQYF
NA NA TRBJ1-2 TRBV9 TGTGCCAGCAGCGCAACAAGACTCTATGGCTACACCTTC CASSATRLYGYTF
NA NA TRBJ1-1 TRBV20-1 TGCAGTGCTAGAAGTGGGCGGTTTAACACTGAAGCTTTCTTT CSARSGRFNTEAFF